These T cell receptor beta chains were read from a single sample in a study of blood T cell repertoires in COVID-19. The data were produced by immunoSEQ multiplex PCR, yet TCRdb's version contains in-frame clones alone and is incomplete. The profile shows 100,000 to 150,000 clones, 85% to 90% of them singletons. The material sequenced was peripheral blood. The source is a woman of 80 years or more with COVID-19, enrolled during active disease. The CDR3 runs from the conserved cysteine through the conserved F or W. Each record gives: V gene, J gene, D gene, clone size, CDR3 DNA, CDR3 protein. D genes are given only for firm matches. The size field is filled for only some rows; it gives once, few, many or a size class.

TRBV6-2/TRBV6-3,TRBJ1-5,-,-,TGTGCCAGCAGTTACTCGGATGTCGGGGGGCGTCAGCCCCAGCATTTT,CASSYSDVGGRQPQHF
TRBV28,TRBJ2-7,-,-,TGTGCCAGCAGTATTACAGAGCCCTACGAGCAGTACTTC,CASSITEPYEQYF
TRBV10-3,TRBJ2-2,TRBD2,-,TGTGCCATCAGTGAGTCGCTAGCGGGAGGACCCGGGGAGCTGTTTTTT,CAISESLAGGPGELFF
TRBV7-8,TRBJ2-7,TRBD2,-,TGTGCCAGCAGCTCTTCGGTTTGGGGACTAGGGCTGGGAAGTGAGCAGTACTTC,CASSSSVWGLGLGSEQYF
TRBV11-2,TRBJ2-7,-,-,TGTGCCAGCAGCTTAAGGGGTCGGGACACATTCTACGAGCAGTACTTC,CASSLRGRDTFYEQYF
TRBV3-1/TRBV3-2,TRBJ1-3,-,-,TGTGCCAGCAGCCAAGTCCTGGACAGCTCTGGAAACACCATATATTTT,CASSQVLDSSGNTIYF
TRBV25-1,TRBJ2-5,-,once,TGTGCCAGCAGTGAATTCCCTCTGGAGACCCAGTACTTC,CASSEFPLETQYF
TRBV28,TRBJ1-2,-,-,TGTGCCTACAGGGACCGAATTAACTATGGCTACACCTTC,CAYRDRINYGYTF
TRBV7-3,TRBJ2-3,TRBD2,-,TGTGCCAGCAGCTTAGGCGGGAGCGCAGATACGCAGTATTTT,CASSLGGSADTQYF
TRBV5-8,TRBJ2-7,-,-,TGTGCCAGCAGCTTGGGGAGGGGTTCCTACGAGCAGTACTTC,CASSLGRGSYEQYF
TRBV7-9,TRBJ1-5,-,few,TGTGCCAGCAGCAAGGGGTCTAGCAATCAGCCCCAGCATTTT,CASSKGSSNQPQHF
TRBV9,TRBJ1-3,TRBD1,-,TGTGCCAGCAGCGTAGGGGCAGGGGGAAAGAGGACTGGAAACACCATATATTTT,CASSVGAGGKRTGNTIYF
TRBV3-1/TRBV3-2,TRBJ2-5,-,-,TGTGCCAGCAGCCAAGTTCCCAGCCCGAGCGGGGAGACCCAGTACTTC,CASSQVPSPSGETQYF
TRBV5-1,TRBJ1-6,-,-,TGCGCCAGCAGCTTGGGAGTTCAGGGAACGGCGCATTCACCCCTCCACTTT,CASSLGVQGTAHSPLHF
TRBV10-3,TRBJ2-1,-,-,TGTGCCATCAGTGAGCAAAACAATGAGCAGTTCTTC,CAISEQNNEQFF
TRBV28,TRBJ2-7,TRBD1,-,TGTGCCAGCAGGCCGGGACAGGGGCTGAACGAGCAGTACTTC,CASRPGQGLNEQYF
TRBV28,TRBJ1-4,TRBD1,-,TGTGCCAGCAGGCCACAGGGGAATGCTGAAAAACTGTTTTTT,CASRPQGNAEKLFF
TRBV6-5,TRBJ2-1,-,-,TGTGCCAGCAGTTTAAAGCCCTTGGCCTACAATGAGCAGTTCTTC,CASSLKPLAYNEQFF
TRBV3-1/TRBV3-2,TRBJ2-1,TRBD1,-,TGTGCCAGCAGCCACCGGGACAGGGGAGACAATGAGCAGTTCTTC,CASSHRDRGDNEQFF
TRBV5-1,TRBJ1-2,-,-,TGCGCCAGCAGCCCCCGAGGAGATGGCTACACCTTC,CASSPRGDGYTF
TRBV5-5,TRBJ2-7,-,-,TGTGCCAGCAGCGGGGCCAGGGGAACCTACGAGCAGTACTTC,CASSGARGTYEQYF
TRBV6-5,TRBJ2-7,TRBD1,-,TGTGCCAGCAGTTACTCCCGGGACAGCTACGAGCAGTACTTC,CASSYSRDSYEQYF
TRBV6-1,TRBJ1-1,TRBD1,-,TGTGCCAGCAGTGGTCTATCACAGGGGGCACCGAACACTGAAGCTTTCTTT,CASSGLSQGAPNTEAFF
TRBV7-2,TRBJ1-4,-,-,TGTGCCAGCAGCTTAGATCGGGCCAGGGCTGAGGAAAAACTGTTTTTT,CASSLDRARAEEKLFF
TRBV11-1,TRBJ2-1,-,-,TGTGCCAGCAGTACGGGACACTACCCCAATGAGCAGTTCTTC,CASSTGHYPNEQFF
TRBV28,TRBJ1-5,-,many,TGTGCCAGCAGTTTAGGGAGTAGCAATCAGCCCCAGCATTTT,CASSLGSSNQPQHF
TRBV24-1,TRBJ2-5,-,-,TGTGCCACCAGTGATTCGGCAGGGATCTACCAAGAGACCCAGTACTTC,CATSDSAGIYQETQYF
TRBV6-5,TRBJ1-3,TRBD1,-,TGTGCCAGCAGTCGGACAGGGGGCTCCGGAAACACCATATATTTT,CASSRTGGSGNTIYF